This T cell receptor beta chain was sequenced for a study of Ad26.COV2.S vaccination and SARS-CoV-2 variants. Per germline, CDR1 MNHNS and CDR2 SASEGT. V was cut by 2 bases and J by 7 bases, with 6 bases left in between. The CDR3 has 12 amino acids. The sample's treatment: roughly 18 received Ad26.COV2.S at low or high dose, single or two shots; about five received placebo; per-sample allocation not given. Sampling took place 63 days after the first vaccine or placebo injection. Donor was an adult aged 18-55 years in Boston. Clones were read by immunoSEQ multiplex PCR, and TCRdb kept only the in-frame ones, dropping some. Here the sample spans 290,000 or so clones, over 75% being singletons.

The sample here was peripheral blood, taken in a trial of Ad26.COV2.S vaccine versus placebo. This chain uses TRBV6-1 with TRBJ2-1; TRBD2 is a possible D gene (5 bases). The clonotype was recovered from a person between 18 and 59 years old who received the Ad26.COV2.S COVID-19 vaccine or a placebo. CDR3 in DNA: TGTGCCAGCAGTGAAAGGGAGAATGAGCAGTTCTTC. Its protein product is CASSERENEQFF.